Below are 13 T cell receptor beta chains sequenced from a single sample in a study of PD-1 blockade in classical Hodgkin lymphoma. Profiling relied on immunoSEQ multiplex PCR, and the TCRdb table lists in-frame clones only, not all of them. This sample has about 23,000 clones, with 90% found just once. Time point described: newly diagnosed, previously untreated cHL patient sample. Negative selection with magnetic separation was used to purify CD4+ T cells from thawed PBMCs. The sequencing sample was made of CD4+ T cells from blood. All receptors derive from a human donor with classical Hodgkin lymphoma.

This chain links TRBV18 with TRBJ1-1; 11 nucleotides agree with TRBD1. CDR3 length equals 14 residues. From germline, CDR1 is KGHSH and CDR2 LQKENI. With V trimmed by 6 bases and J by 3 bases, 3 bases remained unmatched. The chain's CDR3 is CASSRDRGDTEAFF. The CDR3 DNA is TGTGCCAGCTCCAGGGACAGGGGGGACACTGAAGCTTTCTTT.

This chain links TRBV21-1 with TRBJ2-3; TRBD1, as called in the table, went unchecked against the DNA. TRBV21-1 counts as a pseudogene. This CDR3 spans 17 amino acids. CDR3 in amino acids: CASWEGTGNGDTDTQYF. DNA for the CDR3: TGTGCCAGCTGGGAAGGGACAGGGAACGGGGACACAGATACGCAGTATTTT.

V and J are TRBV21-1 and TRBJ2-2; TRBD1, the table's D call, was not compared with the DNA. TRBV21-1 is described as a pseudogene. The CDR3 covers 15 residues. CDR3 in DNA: TGTGCCAGGGACCTGGGACAGGGGGCACCCGGGGAGCTGTTTTTT. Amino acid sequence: CARDLGQGAPGELFF.

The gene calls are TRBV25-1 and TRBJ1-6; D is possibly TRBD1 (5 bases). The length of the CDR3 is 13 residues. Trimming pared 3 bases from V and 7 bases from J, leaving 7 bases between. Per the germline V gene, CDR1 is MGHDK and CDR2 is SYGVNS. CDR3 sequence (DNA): TGTGCCAGCAGTGATAACAGGAATTCACCCCTCCACTTT. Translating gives CASSDNRNSPLHF.

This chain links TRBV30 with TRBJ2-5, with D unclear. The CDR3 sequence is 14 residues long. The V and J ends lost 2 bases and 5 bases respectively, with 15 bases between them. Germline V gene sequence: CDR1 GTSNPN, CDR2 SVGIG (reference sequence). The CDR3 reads CAWSPSFLRETQYF. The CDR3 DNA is TGTGCCTGGAGTCCGTCCTTCCTAAGGGAGACCCAGTACTTC.

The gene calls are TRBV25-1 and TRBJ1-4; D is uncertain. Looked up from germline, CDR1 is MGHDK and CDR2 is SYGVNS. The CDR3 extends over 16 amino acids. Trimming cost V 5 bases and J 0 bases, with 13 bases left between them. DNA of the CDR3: TGTGCCAGCAGTCTCTCACCGACGGCAACTAATGAAAAACTGTTTTTT. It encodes CASSLSPTATNEKLFF. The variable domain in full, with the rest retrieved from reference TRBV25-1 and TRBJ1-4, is EADIYQTPRYLVIGTGKKITLECSQTMGHDKMYWYQQDPGMELHLIHYSYGVNSTEKGDLSSESTVSRIRTEHFPLTLESARPSHTSQYLCASSLSPTATNEKLFFGSGTQLSVL.

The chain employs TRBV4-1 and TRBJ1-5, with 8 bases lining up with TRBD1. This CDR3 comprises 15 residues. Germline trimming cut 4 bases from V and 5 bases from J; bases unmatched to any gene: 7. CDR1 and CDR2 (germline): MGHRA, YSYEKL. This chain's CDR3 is CASSPGGSGYQPQHF. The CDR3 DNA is TGCGCCAGCAGCCCAGGGGGCAGTGGGTATCAGCCCCAGCATTTT.

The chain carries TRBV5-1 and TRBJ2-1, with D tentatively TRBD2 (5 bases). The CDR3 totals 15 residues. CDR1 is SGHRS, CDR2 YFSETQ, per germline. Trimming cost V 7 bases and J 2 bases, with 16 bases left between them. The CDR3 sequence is CASSPRSGPYNEQFF. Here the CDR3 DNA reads TGCGCCAGCTCCCCCAGGAGCGGCCCCTACAATGAGCAGTTCTTC.

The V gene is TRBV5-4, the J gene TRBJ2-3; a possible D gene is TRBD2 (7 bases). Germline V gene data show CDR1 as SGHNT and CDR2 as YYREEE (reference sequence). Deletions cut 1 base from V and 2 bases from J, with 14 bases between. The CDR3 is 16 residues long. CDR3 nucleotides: TGTGCCAGCAGCTTGAGGCGGGGGCCGAACACAGATACGCAGTATTTT. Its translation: CASSLRRGPNTDTQYF.

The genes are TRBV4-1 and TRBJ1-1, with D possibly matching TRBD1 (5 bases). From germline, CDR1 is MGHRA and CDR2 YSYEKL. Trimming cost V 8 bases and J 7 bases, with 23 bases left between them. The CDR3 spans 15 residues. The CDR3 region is CASRRNGNGGGEAFF. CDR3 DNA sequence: TGCGCCAGCCGAAGGAACGGAAACGGGGGAGGTGAAGCTTTCTTT.

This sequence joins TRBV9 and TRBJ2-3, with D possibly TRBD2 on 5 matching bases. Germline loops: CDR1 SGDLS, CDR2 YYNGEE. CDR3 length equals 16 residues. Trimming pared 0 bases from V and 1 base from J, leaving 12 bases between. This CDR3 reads CASSVGRLAGTDTQYF. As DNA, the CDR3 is TGTGCCAGCAGCGTAGGTAGGCTAGCCGGCACAGATACGCAGTATTTT.

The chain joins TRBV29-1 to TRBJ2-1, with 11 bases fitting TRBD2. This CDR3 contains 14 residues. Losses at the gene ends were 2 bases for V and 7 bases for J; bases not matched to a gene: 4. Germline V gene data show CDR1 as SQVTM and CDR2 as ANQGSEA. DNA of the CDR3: TGCAGCGTTGAATTTAGCGGGAGGGGGAATGAGCAGTTCTTC. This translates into CSVEFSGRGNEQFF.

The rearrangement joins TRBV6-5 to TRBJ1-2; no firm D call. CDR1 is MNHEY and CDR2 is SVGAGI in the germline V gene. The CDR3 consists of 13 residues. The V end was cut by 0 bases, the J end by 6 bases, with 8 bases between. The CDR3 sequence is CASSYSGFNGYTF. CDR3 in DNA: TGTGCCAGCAGTTACTCCGGGTTTAATGGCTACACCTTC.